This T cell receptor beta chain was identified during a study of blood T cell repertoires in COVID-19. Overall study: COVID-19 samples collected from the United States, Italy and Spain covered acute and convalescent phases. PBMCs, B-cell-depleted T cells, or T cells provided the cDNA or gDNA that made up the material.

Per the authors' pipeline: It was from reference gene primer amplification that nucleated cell counts were estimated. The method was immunoSEQ multiplex PCR; TCRdb's version includes in-frame clones alone and lacks a portion of them. V and J calls and clone size are copied from that table; D and trimming were computed from the DNA. The repertoire includes about 140,000 clones, about three quarters of them detected once, and approximately 16% sits in the top ten. Germline V gene lookup returns CDR1 MNHEY and CDR2 SVGEGT. Trimming stripped 5 bases from V and 5 bases from J, with 16 bases between. The CDR3 runs 15 residues.

This sequence joins TRBV6-2 or TRBV6-3 and TRBJ2-1; D gene unclear. Input material: peripheral blood. The clonotype originates from a man between 50 and 59 years old with acute or convalescent COVID-19. CDR3 DNA sequence: TGTGCCAGCAGTCTCCTAGTGATGGGTGACAATGAGCAGTTCTTC. Translation gives CASSLLVMGDNEQFF.